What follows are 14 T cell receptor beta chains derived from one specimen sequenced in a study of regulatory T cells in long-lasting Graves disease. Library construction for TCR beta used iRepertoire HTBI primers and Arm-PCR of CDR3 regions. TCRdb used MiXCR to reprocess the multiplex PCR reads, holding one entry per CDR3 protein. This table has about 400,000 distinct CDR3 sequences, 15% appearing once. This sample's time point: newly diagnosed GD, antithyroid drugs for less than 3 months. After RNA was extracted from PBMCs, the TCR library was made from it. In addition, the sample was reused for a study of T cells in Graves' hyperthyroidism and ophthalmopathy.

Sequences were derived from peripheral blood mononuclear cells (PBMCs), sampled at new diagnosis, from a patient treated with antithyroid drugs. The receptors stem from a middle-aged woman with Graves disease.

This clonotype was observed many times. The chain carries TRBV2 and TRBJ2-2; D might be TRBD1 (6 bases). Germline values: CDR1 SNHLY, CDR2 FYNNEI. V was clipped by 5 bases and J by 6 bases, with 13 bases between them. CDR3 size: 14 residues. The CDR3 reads CASSRDTRAGELFF. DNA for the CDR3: TGTGCCAGCAGTAGGGACACAAGGGCCGGGGAGCTGTTTTTT.

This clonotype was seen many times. Here the CDR3 reads CASTGTVTRNEKLFF. CDR3 in DNA: TGTGCCAGCACCGGGACAGTTACGAGGAATGAAAAACTGTTTTTT. The J gene is TRBJ1-4, the V gene TRBV12-3 or TRBV12-4, with TRBD1 matching 7 bases. There are 15 residues in the CDR3. J gave up 5 bases and V 7 bases, and 10 bases lay outside the gene matches.

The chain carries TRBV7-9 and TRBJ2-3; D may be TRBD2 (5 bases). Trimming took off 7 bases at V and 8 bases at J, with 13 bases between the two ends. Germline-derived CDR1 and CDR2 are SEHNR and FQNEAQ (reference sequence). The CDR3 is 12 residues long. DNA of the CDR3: TGTGCCAGCACCGTCACTAGATCTACGCAGTATTTT. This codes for CASTVTRSTQYF.

CDR3 protein: CASSFRDTYEAFF. CDR3 nucleotides: TGTGCCAGCAGCTTCCGGGACACTTATGAAGCTTTCTTT. The chain is built from TRBV5-7 and TRBJ1-1, with D maybe TRBD1 (6 bases). TRBV5-7 is marked as an open reading frame, function uncertain. The length of the CDR3 is 13 residues. Between the trimmed V and J ends, which lost 2 bases and 7 bases, there was a span of 12 bases.

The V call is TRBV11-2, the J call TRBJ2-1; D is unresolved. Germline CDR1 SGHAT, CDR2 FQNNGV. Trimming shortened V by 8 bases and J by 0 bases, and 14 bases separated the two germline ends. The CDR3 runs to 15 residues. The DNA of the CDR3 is TGTGCCAGCGGGCTAAAATCGAGCTCCTACAATGAGCAGTTCTTC. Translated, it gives CASGLKSSSYNEQFF.

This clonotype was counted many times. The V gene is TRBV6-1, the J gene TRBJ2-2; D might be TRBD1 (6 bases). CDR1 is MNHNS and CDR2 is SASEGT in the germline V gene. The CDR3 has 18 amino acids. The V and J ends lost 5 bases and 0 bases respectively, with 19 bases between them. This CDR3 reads CASSLTLDRRTNTGELFF. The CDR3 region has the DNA TGTGCCAGCAGTCTAACCCTCGACAGGAGAACGAACACCGGGGAGCTGTTTTTT.

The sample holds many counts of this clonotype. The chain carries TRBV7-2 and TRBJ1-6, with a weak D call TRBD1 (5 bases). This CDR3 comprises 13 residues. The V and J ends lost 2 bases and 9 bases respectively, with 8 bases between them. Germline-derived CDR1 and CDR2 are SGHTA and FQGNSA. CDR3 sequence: CASSLRQFSPLHF. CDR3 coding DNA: TGTGCCAGCAGCTTAAGACAGTTTTCACCCCTCCACTTT.

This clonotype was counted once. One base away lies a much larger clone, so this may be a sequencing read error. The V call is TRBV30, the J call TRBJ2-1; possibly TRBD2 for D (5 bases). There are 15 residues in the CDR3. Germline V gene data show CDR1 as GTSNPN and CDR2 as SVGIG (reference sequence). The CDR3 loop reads CAWSVHEGVYNEQSF. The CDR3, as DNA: TGTGCCTGGAGTGTACATGAGGGAGTCTACAATGAGCAGTCCTTC. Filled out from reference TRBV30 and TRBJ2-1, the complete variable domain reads SQTIHQWPATLVQPVGSPLSLECTVEGTSNPNLYWYRQAAGRGLQLLFYSVGIGQISSEVPQNLSASRPQDRQFILSSKKLLLSDSGFYLCAWSVHEGVYNEQSFGPGTRLTVL.

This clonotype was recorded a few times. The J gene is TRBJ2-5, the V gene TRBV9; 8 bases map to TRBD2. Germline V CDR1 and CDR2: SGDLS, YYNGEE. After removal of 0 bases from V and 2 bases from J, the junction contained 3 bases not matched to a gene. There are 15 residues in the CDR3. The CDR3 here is CASSVDPSGQETQYF. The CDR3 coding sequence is TGTGCCAGCAGCGTAGATCCTAGCGGGCAAGAGACCCAGTACTTC.

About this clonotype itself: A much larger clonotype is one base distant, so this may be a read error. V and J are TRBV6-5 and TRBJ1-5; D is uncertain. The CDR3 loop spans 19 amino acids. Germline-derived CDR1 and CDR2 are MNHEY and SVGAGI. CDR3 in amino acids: CASSYSTIKTRYSNQPKHF. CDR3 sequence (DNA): TGTGCCAGCAGTTACTCGACCATAAAGACAAGATATAGCAATCAGCCCAAGCATTTT.

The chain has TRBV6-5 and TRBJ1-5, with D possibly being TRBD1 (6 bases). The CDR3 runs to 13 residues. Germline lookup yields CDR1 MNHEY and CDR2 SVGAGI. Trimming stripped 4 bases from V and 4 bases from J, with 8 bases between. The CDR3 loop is CASSSGVNQPQHF. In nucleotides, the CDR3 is TGTGCCAGCAGTTCAGGGGTAAATCAGCCCCAGCATTTT.

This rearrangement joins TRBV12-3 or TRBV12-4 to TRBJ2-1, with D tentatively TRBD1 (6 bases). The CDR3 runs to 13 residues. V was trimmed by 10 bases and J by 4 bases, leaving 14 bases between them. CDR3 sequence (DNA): TGTGCCACAAAAGGGGGAACTTACAATGAGCAGTTCTTC. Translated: CATKGGTYNEQFF.

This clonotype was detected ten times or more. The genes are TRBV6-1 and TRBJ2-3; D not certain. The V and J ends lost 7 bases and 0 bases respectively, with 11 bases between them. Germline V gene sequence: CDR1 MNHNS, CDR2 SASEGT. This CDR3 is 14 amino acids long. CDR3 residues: CASTFLASTDTQYF. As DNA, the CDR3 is TGTGCCAGCACCTTCTTGGCTAGCACAGATACGCAGTATTTT.

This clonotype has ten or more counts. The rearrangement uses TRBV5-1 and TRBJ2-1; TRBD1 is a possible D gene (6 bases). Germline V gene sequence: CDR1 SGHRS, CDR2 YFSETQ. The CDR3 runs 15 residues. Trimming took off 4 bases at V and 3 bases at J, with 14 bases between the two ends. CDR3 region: CASSPPGQRYNEQFF. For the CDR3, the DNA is TGCGCCAGCAGCCCACCGGGACAACGCTACAATGAGCAGTTCTTC.